This is a list of T cell receptor beta chains from one sample in a study of blood T cell repertoires in COVID-19. The method was immunoSEQ multiplex PCR; TCRdb's version includes in-frame clones alone and lacks a portion of them. The sample has 180,000 or so clones; 90% are singletons. Source material: peripheral blood. The receptors shown here come from a man aged 50-60 years with acute or convalescent COVID-19. Both conserved end residues are part of each CDR3. D genes are given only for firm matches.

CDR3 length	D gene	V gene	CDR3 protein
15	TRBD1	TRBV7-3	CASSLEGQGITEAFF
13	NA	TRBV27	CASSTRSTGELFF
14	NA	TRBV6-5	CASRPTGNGEKLFF
14	NA	TRBV7-8	CASSSREGGETQYF
15	NA	TRBV5-1	CASSFGRATGEKLFF
15	TRBD2	TRBV29-1	CSVEDLAGGGETQYF
14	NA	TRBV3-1/TRBV3-2	CASSQAGLGNTIYF
14	NA	TRBV7-9	CASSPGTYNQPQHF
15	NA	TRBV10-3	CAISDRGIGDQPQHF
17	TRBD2	TRBV5-1	CASSMGLAGGPAGELFF
15	NA	TRBV4-1	CASSPLAHSTDTQYF
15	TRBD1	TRBV28	CASSLPQGASYGYTF